This TCR beta chain was found in a study of identical twins. This clonotype was detected only a few times. The antigen remains undetermined. Findings of the study overall: The study reached conclusions through statistical analysis that was cross-sectional, not following the same donors.

Germline assignment: CDR1 SGHTA and CDR2 FQGNSA. V was clipped by 4 bases and J by 4 bases, with 11 bases between them. The CDR3 is 14 residues long. There were only healthy Caucasians among the donors. TCRdb fed the 5' RACE reads into MiXCR, producing one record per CDR3 protein. The sample consists of some 500,000 distinct CDR3 sequences, less than 25% of them appearing once. This sample also appeared in a second study, on T cells expressing NK-cell markers. From that second work: Dominant NKG2C+ clonotypes were found to form about 1.0-7.5% of CD8+ T cells in a handful of donors.

This TCR came from a woman aged 18-29 years in good health. This rearrangement joins TRBV7-2 to TRBJ2-1; D ambiguous. Sequenced input: CD4+ T cells sorted from blood. As DNA, the CDR3 is TGTGCCAGCAGCTCCCAGACTCCTTACAATGAGCAGTTCTTC. The encoded protein is CASSSQTPYNEQFF.